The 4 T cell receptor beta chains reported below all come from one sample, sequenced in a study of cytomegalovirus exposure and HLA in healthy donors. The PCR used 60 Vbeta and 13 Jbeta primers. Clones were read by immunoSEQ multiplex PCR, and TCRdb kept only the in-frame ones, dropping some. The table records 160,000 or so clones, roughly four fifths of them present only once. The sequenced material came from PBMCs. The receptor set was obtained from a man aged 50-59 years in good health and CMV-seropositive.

For the CDR3, the DNA is TGTGCCAGCAGTTATAGGGGGCTACCTTACTACGAGCAGTACTTC. As protein: CASSYRGLPYYEQYF. The chain joins TRBV6-5 to TRBJ2-7, with TRBD1 matching 7 bases. The V segment lost 3 bases and the J segment 3 bases; nucleotides outside the gene matches: 8. This CDR3 contains 15 residues. In germline, CDR1 is MNHEY, CDR2 SVGAGI.

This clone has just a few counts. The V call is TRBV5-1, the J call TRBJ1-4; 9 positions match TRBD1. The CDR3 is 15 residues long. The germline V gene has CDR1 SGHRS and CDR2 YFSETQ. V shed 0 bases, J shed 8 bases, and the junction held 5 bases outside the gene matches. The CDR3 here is CASSLGDRAGEKLFF. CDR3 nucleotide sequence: TGCGCCAGCAGCTTGGGGGACAGGGCCGGCGAAAAACTGTTTTTT.

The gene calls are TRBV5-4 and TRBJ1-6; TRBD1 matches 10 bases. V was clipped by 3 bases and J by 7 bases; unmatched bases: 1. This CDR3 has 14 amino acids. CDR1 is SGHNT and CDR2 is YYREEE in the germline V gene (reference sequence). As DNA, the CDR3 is TGTGCCAGCAGCTGGGACAGGGGCAATTCACCCCTCCACTTT. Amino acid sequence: CASSWDRGNSPLHF.

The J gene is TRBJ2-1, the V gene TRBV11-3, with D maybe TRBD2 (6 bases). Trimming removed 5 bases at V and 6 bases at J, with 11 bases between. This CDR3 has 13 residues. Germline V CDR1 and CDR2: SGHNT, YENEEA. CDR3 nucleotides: TGTGCCAGCAGCGAGGAGGGAAGCAATGAGCAGTTCTTC. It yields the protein CASSEEGSNEQFF. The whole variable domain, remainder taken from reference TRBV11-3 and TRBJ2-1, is EAGVVQSPRYKIIEKKQPVAFWCNPISGHNTLYWYLQNLGQGPELLIRYENEEAVDDSQLPKDRFSAERLKGVDSTLKIQPAELGDSAVYLCASSEEGSNEQFFGPGTRLTVL.